This paragraph reports one T cell receptor (beta chain). Its binding antigen is unknown. Per-base quality was not reported, and no clone a single base away is much larger than it. TCRbeta CDR3 regions were amplified from genomic DNA using the immunoSEQ Assay, a bias-controlled multiplex PCR. In the paper's pipeline: The number of nucleated cells in each sample was estimated from the amplification of reference gene primers within the assay. To quantify the absolute abundance of each unique TCRbeta CDR3 rearrangement, sequence reads were collapsed and filtered. Productive Simpson clonality was computed per sample as the square root of Simpson's diversity index over productive rearrangements. This is the immuneACCESS table as TCRdb keeps it, with only in-frame sequences that have V and J called. A part of the clones is gone; compared with another copy, unresolved V genes explain less than half, and the rest is unexplained. From that table come the V and J calls and clone size; the DNA was used to work out D and trimming. Recorded for this sample are about 220,000 clones; approximately 85% of them occurred a single time. The ten largest clones take up 4.5% to 5.5% of the sample.

As encoded in the germline V gene (reference sequence), CDR1 is PRHDT while CDR2 is FYEKMQ. Spanning cysteine to phenylalanine, the CDR3 consists of 14 amino acids. Only the CDR3 DNA stays, 42 bases, in frame from base 1. Deletion took 3 bases off V and 4 bases off J, with a span of 12 bases between the germline ends. The entry originates in a study of blood T cell repertoires in COVID-19 (dated by TCRdb to about 2020). As for the study more broadly: The collaborator samples originated in the United States, Italy and Spain and spanned the acute and convalescent phases of COVID-19. The prospective study material was composed of cDNA or gDNA derived from T cells, B-cell-depleted T cells, or PBMCs. The dataset comprised deeply sampled blood TCRbeta repertoires from subjects exposed to, actively infected with, or recovered from COVID-19. The repertoires were released in a freely available public database intended as a resource for research on the immune response to SARS-CoV-2. Samples were obtained from the ongoing ImmuneRACE study (first 160 participants) and from 1,000 to 1,500 subjects provided by 6 global collaborators. Nearly every sample came with metadata listing a de-identified subject ID, COVID-19 status, age in years and sex. Where available, HLA class I and class II types were taken from metadata supplied by the sample provider and were not determined by assay-based typing.

One collaborating source in Seattle enrolled patients during active infection and followed them longitudinally through the course of disease. Whole blood was collected in K2EDTA tubes by collaborating institutions according to the institutions' own protocols. Collaborator samples were shipped for TCRbeta analysis as frozen whole blood, isolated PBMCs, or DNA extracted from either sample type. General findings and caveats noted by the study authors: How much clinical and demographic metadata was included differed by source and by participant, and the metadata was provided uncurated.

The rearrangement combines TRBV13 with TRBJ2-5; perhaps TRBD1 is the D gene, with 6 bases matching. Sequencing was done on a sample of peripheral blood. The sequence derives from a woman aged 70-85 years with COVID-19, enrolled during active disease. The DNA reads as follows: TGTGCCAGCAGCTTGAGGGGGATCGTAGAGACCCAGTACTTC. This sequence encodes CASSLRGIVETQYF.